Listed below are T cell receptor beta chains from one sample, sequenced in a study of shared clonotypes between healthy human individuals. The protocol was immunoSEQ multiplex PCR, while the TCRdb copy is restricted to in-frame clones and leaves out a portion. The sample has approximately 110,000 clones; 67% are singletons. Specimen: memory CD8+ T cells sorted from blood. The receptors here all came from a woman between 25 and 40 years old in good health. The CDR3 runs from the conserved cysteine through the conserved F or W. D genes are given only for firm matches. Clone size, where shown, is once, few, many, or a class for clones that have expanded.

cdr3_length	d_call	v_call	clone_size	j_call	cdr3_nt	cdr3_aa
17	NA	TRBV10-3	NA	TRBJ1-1	TGTGCCATCAGTGGGGTGATGCCAGGGGTTGGGGGCACTGAAGCTTTCTTT	CAISGVMPGVGGTEAFF
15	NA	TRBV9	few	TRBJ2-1	TGTGCCAGCAGCGTAGATTACGGGCCCATCAATGAGCAGTTCTTC	CASSVDYGPINEQFF
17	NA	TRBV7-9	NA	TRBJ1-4	TGTGCCAGCAGCCGTAAATGGGCCGGGGGAAAGGGTGAAAAACTGTTTTTT	CASSRKWAGGKGEKLFF
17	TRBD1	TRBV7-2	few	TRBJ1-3	TGTGCCAGCAGCTTAGTCCCTGCAGGGGGCCCTGGAAACACCATATATTTT	CASSLVPAGGPGNTIYF
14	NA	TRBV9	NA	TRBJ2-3	TGTGCCAGCAGCGTAGTAATGGACAGTCCTACGCAGTATTTT	CASSVVMDSPTQYF
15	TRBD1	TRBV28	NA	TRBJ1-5	TGTGCCAGCAGTTTCTATCGGGACAGCTGTCAGCCCCAGCATTTT	CASSFYRDSCQPQHF
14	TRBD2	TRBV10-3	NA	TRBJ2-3	TGTGCCATCAGACTTCGGGAGGGTCTAGATACGCAGTATTTT	CAIRLREGLDTQYF
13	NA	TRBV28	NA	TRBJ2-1	TGTGCCAGCAGTATTAACTACTACAATGAGCAGTTCTTC	CASSINYYNEQFF
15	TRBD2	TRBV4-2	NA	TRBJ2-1	TGTGCCAGCAGCCAAGGAGCGGGGCTTTACAATGAGCAGTTCTTC	CASSQGAGLYNEQFF
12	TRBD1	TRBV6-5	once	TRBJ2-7	TGTGCCAGTCGAAGGGGGCTCAACGAGCAGTACTTC	CASRRGLNEQYF